The 9 T cell receptor beta chains listed next were all sequenced from one sample in a study of early T cells in non-severe SARS-CoV-2 infection. From the 5' RACE reads, TCRdb called clonotypes with MiXCR, one entry per CDR3 protein. The profile shows tens of thousands of distinct CDR3 sequences, around 7% of them singletons. This material consisted of whole blood, taken at baseline. All receptors come from an adult who was a healthcare worker with PCR-confirmed SARS-CoV-2 infection or an uninfected control (not recorded which).

This sequence joins TRBV29-1 and TRBJ2-7; 9 bases are shared with TRBD1. J gave up 7 bases and V 7 bases, and 11 bases lay outside the gene matches. This CDR3 has 13 residues. Germline V gene data show CDR1 as SQVTM and CDR2 as ANQGSEA. The CDR3 loop is CSGAQGAAGEQYF. CDR3 coding DNA: TGCAGCGGCGCACAGGGGGCAGCGGGGGAGCAGTACTTC.

This clonotype was seen many times. The chain carries TRBV10-3 and TRBJ2-3; TRBD2 matches at 10 bases. The CDR3 runs to 15 residues. Losses at the gene ends were 5 bases for V and 1 base for J; bases not matched to a gene: 3. CDR1 is ENHRY and CDR2 is SYGVKD in the germline V gene. The CDR3 sequence is CAISSGTSGTDTQYF. The CDR3 DNA is TGTGCCATCAGTTCCGGGACTAGCGGCACAGATACGCAGTATTTT.

This clonotype was seen many times. The germline gene is not matched at one end of the junction; a read error may be the cause. The chain combines TRBV7-2 with TRBJ1-2; D is unresolved. The CDR3 runs 15 residues. Germline V CDR1 and CDR2: SGHTA, FQGNSA. CDR3 coding DNA: TGTGCCAGCAGCTTAGTACGTGATTCTAACCATGGCTACACCTTC. Protein sequence: CASSLVRDSNHGYTF.

This clonotype was picked up a small number of times. The chain couples TRBV11-3 to TRBJ2-2, with TRBD2 identical over 12 bases. CDR1 is SGHNT, CDR2 YENEEA, per germline. V was pared by 3 bases and J by 4 bases, with 9 bases of the junction left unmatched. The CDR3 covers 18 residues. This chain's CDR3 is CASSLSRLAGVGTGELFF. The CDR3, as DNA: TGTGCCAGCAGCTTGTCCCGACTAGCGGGAGTGGGCACCGGGGAGCTGTTTTTT.

This clonotype was picked up many times. The chain carries TRBV28 and TRBJ2-1, with 7 bases fitting TRBD2. The ends lost 5 bases at V and 3 bases at J; junction bases unmatched: 7. Germline V CDR1 and CDR2: MDHEN, SYDVKM. The CDR3 has 15 residues. DNA of the CDR3: TGTGCCAGCAGTCTACCTAGCGGCTACTACAATGAGCAGTTCTTC. As protein: CASSLPSGYYNEQFF.

The table lists this clonotype with many counts. The chain is built from TRBV5-4 and TRBJ1-2, with D tentatively TRBD1 (5 bases). Germline-derived CDR1 and CDR2 are SGHNT and YYREEE (reference sequence). The V gene lost 3 bases and the J gene lost 5 bases, with 26 bases spanning the gap. The CDR3 extends over 18 amino acids. The chain's CDR3 is CASSWHRDGARGDYGYTF. The CDR3 coding sequence is TGTGCCAGCAGCTGGCACCGGGACGGAGCCCGGGGAGATTATGGCTACACCTTC.

The genes are TRBV4-1 and TRBJ2-7, with TRBD2 matching over 10 bases. V lost 0 bases and J lost 3; bases outside the gene matches: 8. The CDR3 is 17 residues long. Germline V gene sequence: CDR1 MGHRA, CDR2 YSYEKL. Here the CDR3 DNA reads TGCGCCAGCAGCCAAGAAGGGTTCGCTAGCGGGAGCTACGAGCAGTACTTC. Protein sequence: CASSQEGFASGSYEQYF.

The chain is built from TRBV14 and TRBJ1-1; D unresolved. CDR3 length: 11 residues. Germline V CDR1 and CDR2: SGHDN, FVKESK. The V end was cut by 0 bases, the J end by 6 bases, with 2 bases between. This CDR3 is CASSQESEAFF. The CDR3, as DNA: TGTGCCAGCAGCCAAGAATCTGAAGCTTTCTTT.

This clonotype was seen many times. The V call is TRBV5-4, the J call TRBJ2-7; the D gene is possibly TRBD2 (6 bases). CDR1 is SGHNT and CDR2 is YYREEE in the germline V gene (reference sequence). Trimming removed 2 bases from V and 2 bases from J, with 14 bases in between. The CDR3 is made up of 15 amino acids. Written as DNA, the CDR3 is TGTGCCAGCAGCTTAAGCGGCGGGGTTCCCTACGAGCAGTACTTC. Its translation is CASSLSGGVPYEQYF.